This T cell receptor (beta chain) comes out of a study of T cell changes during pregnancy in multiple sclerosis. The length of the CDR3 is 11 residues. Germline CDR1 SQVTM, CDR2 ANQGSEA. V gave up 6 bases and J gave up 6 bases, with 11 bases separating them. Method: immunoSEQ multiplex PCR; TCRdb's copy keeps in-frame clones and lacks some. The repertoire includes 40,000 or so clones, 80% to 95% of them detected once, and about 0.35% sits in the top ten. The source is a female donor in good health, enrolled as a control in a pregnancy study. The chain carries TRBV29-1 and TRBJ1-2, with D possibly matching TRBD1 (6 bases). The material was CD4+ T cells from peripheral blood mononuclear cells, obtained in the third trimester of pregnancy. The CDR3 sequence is CSVTGPNGYTF. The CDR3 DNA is TGCAGCGTCACAGGGCCAAATGGCTACACCTTC.